The 24 T cell receptor beta chains below were found in one sample sequenced in a study of T cell responses to AZD1222 COVID-19 vaccine. The data were produced by immunoSEQ multiplex PCR, yet TCRdb's version contains in-frame clones alone and is incomplete. The sample includes some 28,000 clones, 78% of them seen just once. The specimen was peripheral blood, collected on day 0 of AZD1222 vaccination. The source is an adult in good health.

The table lists this clone with a few counts. The chain links TRBV18 to TRBJ2-1; 7 bases align to TRBD1. Germline trimming cut 0 bases from V and 7 bases from J; bases unmatched to any gene: 3. CDR3 length: 14 amino acids. Germline-derived CDR1 and CDR2 are KGHSH and LQKENI. CDR3 region: CASSPPTGWNEQFF. The CDR3 DNA follows: TGTGCCAGCTCACCACCGACAGGGTGGAATGAGCAGTTCTTC.

This chain connects TRBV6-5 to TRBJ1-1; D uncertain. Germline V gives CDR1 MNHEY, CDR2 SVGAGI. V lost 6 bases to trimming and J lost 6 bases, with 14 bases between them. The CDR3 is 13 residues long. As DNA, the CDR3 is TGTGCCAGCAGGGGCTCTTTCGGCGCTGAAGCTTTCTTT. Its translation is CASRGSFGAEAFF.

The genes are TRBV5-1 and TRBJ1-2, with D possibly matching TRBD1 (5 bases). The CDR3 runs 14 residues. Deletions cut 5 bases from V and 6 bases from J, with 17 bases between. Germline assignment: CDR1 SGHRS and CDR2 YFSETQ. The DNA for the CDR3 is TGCGCCAGCAGATCCGACAGTTTTCGGAATGGCTACACCTTC. This sequence encodes CASRSDSFRNGYTF.

The CDR3 sequence is CASSQEALGNQPQHF. The DNA for the CDR3 is TGTGCCAGCAGCCAAGAAGCCCTAGGAAATCAGCCCCAGCATTTT. The gene calls are TRBV4-2 and TRBJ1-5; no definite D call. With 0 bases removed from V and 4 bases from J, the gap between germline ends came to 10 bases. Germline CDR1 is LGHNA and CDR2 is YNFKEQ. The CDR3 is 15 residues long.

The rearrangement uses TRBV28 and TRBJ1-2, with D unresolved. This CDR3 region has 13 residues. Trimming left V 6 bases short and J 4 bases short, with 12 bases between. The germline V gene has CDR1 MDHEN and CDR2 SYDVKM. The CDR3 loop is CASSPHGIYGYTF. DNA of the CDR3: TGTGCCAGCAGCCCTCACGGGATCTATGGCTACACCTTC.

This sequence joins TRBV7-2 and TRBJ2-3; D perhaps matches TRBD2 (5 bases). Germline V gene sequence: CDR1 SGHTA, CDR2 FQGNSA. Between the trimmed V and J ends, which lost 3 bases and 4 bases, there was a span of 11 bases. This CDR3 is built from 14 residues. CDR3 nucleotide sequence: TGTGCCAGCAGCTTCTCTCAGCGGCCAGATACGCAGTATTTT. Translated, it gives CASSFSQRPDTQYF.

The chain carries TRBV29-1 and TRBJ2-3; D uncertain. V dropped 1 base and J dropped 0 bases, with 17 bases sitting between them. The CDR3 length is 17 residues. Germline V CDR1 and CDR2: SQVTM, ANQGSEA. The CDR3: CSVEGVVTGSSTDTQYF. The CDR3 DNA reads as TGCAGCGTTGAAGGGGTAGTGACTGGCTCTAGCACAGATACGCAGTATTTT.

This clone was found a few times. The V gene is TRBV5-1, the J gene TRBJ1-1, with a weak D call TRBD1 (5 bases). The germline CDR1 and CDR2 sequences are SGHRS and YFSETQ. V lost 0 bases and J lost 4, with 16 bases in between. This CDR3 comprises 16 residues. The CDR3 sequence: CASSLDQGRVGTEAFF. In DNA, the CDR3 is TGCGCCAGCAGCTTGGATCAGGGAAGGGTCGGCACTGAAGCTTTCTTT.

This rearrangement joins TRBV7-6 to TRBJ2-1; maybe TRBD1 (5 bases). The V gene lost 5 bases and the J gene lost 4 bases, with 9 bases spanning the gap. Germline loops: CDR1 SGHVS, CDR2 FNYEAQ. This CDR3 is 13 amino acids long. CDR3: CASSADIYNEQFF. DNA for the CDR3: TGTGCCAGCAGCGCGGACATTTACAATGAGCAGTTCTTC.

Here the CDR3 DNA reads TGTGCCAGTAGTATAGATGGGGCAGGGCTAAGAAATGAGCAGTTCTTC. Translation gives CASSIDGAGLRNEQFF. The V and J genes are TRBV19 and TRBJ2-1; TRBD1 might be the D (5 bases). Germline V gene data show CDR1 as LNHDA and CDR2 as SQIVND (reference sequence). The CDR3 consists of 16 residues. The V gene lost 0 bases and the J gene lost 7 bases, with 16 bases spanning the gap.

V and J are TRBV10-3 and TRBJ2-3, with 10 positions matching TRBD2. This CDR3 comprises 17 residues. Germline lookup yields CDR1 ENHRY and CDR2 SYGVKD. V lost 4 bases, J lost 4 bases, and 11 bases stayed unmatched. The CDR3 here is CAISASTGLARSDTQYF. The CDR3 DNA is TGTGCCATCAGTGCCTCTACGGGACTAGCGAGGTCAGATACGCAGTATTTT.

This chain uses TRBV9 with TRBJ1-1, with D tentatively TRBD1 (6 bases). Germline CDR1 and CDR2: SGDLS and YYNGEE. The CDR3 runs 14 residues. The V end lost 0 bases, the J end lost 1 base, and 7 bases lay between the germline ends. The CDR3 DNA sequence: TGTGCCAGCAGCGTAGGGGACACGAACACTGAAGCTTTCTTT. It encodes CASSVGDTNTEAFF.

The J gene is TRBJ2-2, the V gene TRBV7-9; 10 nucleotides agree with TRBD1. The ends lost 5 bases at V and 3 bases at J; junction bases unmatched: 3. Germline CDR1 SEHNR, CDR2 FQNEAQ (reference sequence). The CDR3 extends over 15 amino acids. The CDR3 loop reads CASSPGTGDTGELFF. CDR3 DNA sequence: TGTGCCAGCAGCCCGGGGACAGGGGACACCGGGGAGCTGTTTTTT.

This clone was seen a single time. The rearrangement uses TRBV2 and TRBJ2-3, with 9 bases lining up with TRBD2. V gave up 8 bases and J gave up 0 bases; unmatched junction bases: 9. CDR3 length: 16 amino acids. The germline gives CDR1 SNHLY, CDR2 FYNNEI. The chain's CDR3 is CASGVSGGYSTDTQYF. CDR3 DNA sequence: TGTGCCAGCGGGGTTAGCGGGGGATATAGCACAGATACGCAGTATTTT.

This clone was picked up one time. The chain uses TRBV7-2 and TRBJ2-4; 9 bases are shared with TRBD1. J lost 4 bases, V lost 4 bases, and 2 bases had no gene match. The CDR3 has 14 residues. Germline assignment: CDR1 SGHTA and CDR2 FQGNSA. DNA of the CDR3: TGTGCCAGCAGCTCAGGACAGGGGAAAAACATTCAGTACTTC. Its translation: CASSSGQGKNIQYF.

The CDR3 nucleotides read TGTGCCAGCAGCTTACAGGGAATGGGGCGGGGAAACACCATATATTTT. This sequence encodes CASSLQGMGRGNTIYF. V usage is TRBV7-2 and J usage is TRBJ1-3, with TRBD1 as a possible D gene (5 bases). Trimming took 2 bases from V and 4 from J, leaving 15 bases between them. The CDR3 has 16 residues. Germline CDR1 and CDR2: SGHTA and FQGNSA.

The V and J genes are TRBV30 and TRBJ1-3; D gene ambiguous. Germline values: CDR1 GTSNPN, CDR2 SVGIG (reference sequence). The germline V and J ends were trimmed by 1 base and 1 base, with 5 bases remaining between them. The CDR3 length is 13 residues. The CDR3 sequence: CAWSGESGNTIYF. CDR3 DNA sequence: TGTGCCTGGAGTGGAGAATCTGGAAACACCATATATTTT. The full variable domain, its missing parts supplied by reference TRBV30 and TRBJ1-3, is SQTIHQWPATLVQPVGSPLSLECTVEGTSNPNLYWYRQAAGRGLQLLFYSVGIGQISSEVPQNLSASRPQDRQFILSSKKLLLSDSGFYLCAWSGESGNTIYFGEGSWLTVV.

This rearrangement joins TRBV10-3 to TRBJ2-3; 10 positions match TRBD2. V gave up 3 bases and J gave up 5 bases; unmatched junction bases: 8. From germline, CDR1 is ENHRY and CDR2 SYGVKD. CDR3 length equals 16 residues. CDR3: CAISDQLAGVIDTQYF. The DNA for the CDR3 is TGTGCCATCAGTGATCAGCTAGCGGGAGTCATAGATACGCAGTATTTT.

This clone was seen only a few times. This rearrangement joins TRBV27 to TRBJ2-1; D gene unclear. Trimming took 4 bases from V and 12 from J, leaving 19 bases between them. The CDR3 has 14 residues. CDR1 and CDR2 from the germline V gene are MNHEY and SMNVEV (reference sequence). DNA for the CDR3: TGTGCCAGCAGTTCACCGGACGGATCTCCAGGGCAGTTCTTC. Translation gives CASSSPDGSPGQFF.

The CDR3: CASSLVGERSEKLFF. The CDR3 nucleotides are TGCGCCAGCAGCTTGGTAGGGGAAAGGAGTGAAAAACTGTTTTTT. The V gene is TRBV5-1, the J gene TRBJ1-4; possible D gene TRBD1, 5 bases. Germline values: CDR1 SGHRS, CDR2 YFSETQ. There are 15 residues in the CDR3. V was trimmed by 0 bases and J by 7 bases, leaving 13 bases between them.

CDR3 nucleotide sequence: TGCGCCAGCAGCCACCTCTGGACAGGTCCCTACGAGCAGTACTTC. Its translation is CASSHLWTGPYEQYF. V gene TRBV4-1 combines with J gene TRBJ2-7; 7 bases fit TRBD1. The V and J ends lost 3 bases and 2 bases, in that order; junction bases with no gene match: 7. This CDR3 has 15 residues. Germline V lookup: CDR1 MGHRA, CDR2 YSYEKL.

This rearrangement joins TRBV4-1 to TRBJ1-2; the D gene is possibly TRBD1 (5 bases). This CDR3 is 15 amino acids long. Trimming stripped 0 bases from V and 5 bases from J, with 13 bases between. Germline lookup yields CDR1 MGHRA and CDR2 YSYEKL. CDR3 nucleotide sequence: TGCGCCAGCAGCCAAGAGGATCCAGGGAGTTATGGCTACACCTTC. Residues: CASSQEDPGSYGYTF.

The chain couples TRBV6-5 to TRBJ2-7; 7 nucleotides match TRBD1. Unmatched junction bases numbered 7, after V lost 10 bases and J lost 1 base. CDR3 length: 13 residues. CDR1 is MNHEY and CDR2 is SVGAGI in the germline V gene. CDR3 sequence: CATARTGSYEQYV. CDR3 nucleotides: TGTGCCACCGCTAGGACAGGTTCCTACGAGCAGTACGTC.

This rearrangement joins TRBV24-1 to TRBJ1-1, with 8 bases fitting TRBD1. CDR1 is KGHDR and CDR2 is SFDVKD in the germline V gene. The CDR3 loop spans 15 amino acids. Trimming cost V 4 bases and J 1 base; bases outside gene matches: 4. CDR3 protein: CATSEATGGNTEAFF. CDR3 bases: TGTGCCACCAGTGAGGCTACAGGGGGGAACACTGAAGCTTTCTTT.